This T cell receptor (beta chain) was sequenced for a study of blood T cell repertoires in COVID-19. At the level of the study: Both acute and convalescent COVID-19 samples were obtained from the United States, Italy and Spain.

Per the study methods: How many nucleated cells were present was estimated from reference gene primer amplification. TCRdb's table, derived via immunoSEQ multiplex PCR, lists solely in-frame clones and lacks some. V, J and clone size derive from that table, while D and trimming were established from the DNA sequence. This table has about 200,000 clones, 88% appearing once. This clone appeared many times. Sequencing was carried out using peripheral blood. The TCR originated in a human donor in a cohort sampled during active COVID-19.

The CDR3 here is CASSIAGGSYEQYF. The DNA of the CDR3 is TGTGCCAGTAGTATAGCGGGGGGCTCCTACGAGCAGTACTTC. This chain connects TRBV19 to TRBJ2-7; 7 bases agree with TRBD2. The germline V gene has CDR1 LNHDA and CDR2 SQIVND (reference sequence). V was clipped by 1 base and J by 0 bases; unmatched bases: 0. The length of the CDR3 is 14 residues.